These 23 T cell receptor beta chains originate from one sample sequenced in a study of blood T cell repertoires in COVID-19. The table came from immunoSEQ multiplex PCR; TCRdb's copy has only in-frame clones and leaves some out. The sample lists about 66,000 clones, around 89% occurring once. Specimen: peripheral blood. The origin of the receptors is an older woman with acute or convalescent COVID-19.

The chain joins TRBV2 to TRBJ2-5; 9 bases fit TRBD2. V shed 3 bases and J 7 bases; nucleotides not matched to a gene: 6. The germline CDR1 and CDR2 sequences are SNHLY and FYNNEI. This CDR3 comprises 14 residues. CDR3 residues: CASSETSGGRTQYF. The CDR3 DNA follows: TGTGCCAGCAGTGAGACTAGCGGTGGGCGGACCCAGTACTTC.

CDR3 DNA: TGTGCCAGCACGGGACACGTGAACACTGAAGCTTTCTTT. Translated: CASTGHVNTEAFF. The chain combines TRBV9 with TRBJ1-1; TRBD1 might be the D (6 bases). Germline V gene lookup returns CDR1 SGDLS and CDR2 YYNGEE. V dropped 6 bases and J dropped 0 bases, with 9 bases sitting between them. The CDR3 is 13 residues long.

The J gene is TRBJ1-2, the V gene TRBV29-1; D is undetermined. Between the trimmed V and J ends, which lost 4 bases and 4 bases, there was a span of 10 bases. This CDR3 region has 12 residues. CDR1 SQVTM and CDR2 ANQGSEA come from the germline V gene. The CDR3 here is CSVGRESYGYTF. Written as DNA, the CDR3 is TGCAGCGTTGGTAGGGAGTCCTATGGCTACACCTTC. The entire variable domain, with the rest obtained from reference TRBV29-1 and TRBJ1-2, is as follows: SAVISQKPSRDICQRGTSLTIQCQVDSQVTMMFWYRQQPGQSLTLIATANQGSEATYESGFVIDKFPISRPNLTFSTLTVSNMSPEDSSIYLCSVGRESYGYTFGSGTRLTVV.

V usage is TRBV9 and J usage is TRBJ2-6; 9 nucleotides line up with TRBD1. Looked up from germline, CDR1 is SGDLS and CDR2 is YYNGEE. Trimming removed 0 bases from V and 0 bases from J; junction bases left unmatched: 10. The CDR3 extends over 20 amino acids. The CDR3, as DNA: TGTGCCAGCAGCGTAGCCGGGACAGGGAGACCTCCCTCTGGGGCCAACGTCCTGACTTTC. Protein sequence: CASSVAGTGRPPSGANVLTF.

The chain joins TRBV5-6 to TRBJ1-2; 7 nucleotides line up with TRBD1. This CDR3 is built from 14 residues. The J segment lost 8 bases and the V segment lost 1 base, leaving 8 bases of the junction unmatched. Germline V CDR1 and CDR2: SGHDT, YYEEEE. CDR3 in amino acids: CASSLNRGSGGYTF. The CDR3 nucleotides read TGTGCCAGCAGCTTGAACAGGGGTTCGGGCGGCTACACCTTC.

This clone has only one observation. The genes are TRBV4-3 and TRBJ1-2, with 9 positions matching TRBD1. The CDR3 length is 16 residues. The ends lost 1 base at V and 8 bases at J; junction bases unmatched: 11. CDR1 is LGHNA, CDR2 YSLEER, per germline. CDR3 amino acids: CASSQGAMGTGNGYTF. The CDR3 DNA sequence: TGCGCCAGCAGCCAAGGGGCTATGGGGACAGGGAACGGCTACACCTTC.

The rearrangement links TRBV9 to TRBJ1-1; D uncertain. Per the germline V gene, CDR1 is SGDLS and CDR2 is YYNGEE. V lost 4 bases and J lost 0, with 13 bases in between. This CDR3 spans 15 amino acids. The CDR3 bases are TGTGCCAGCAGCCCCGTTGGAGGGATGAACACTGAAGCTTTCTTT. Translation: CASSPVGGMNTEAFF.

The gene calls are TRBV6-4 and TRBJ2-4; D is unclear. V was pared by 5 bases and J by 13 bases, with 6 bases between. The CDR3 runs to 9 residues. CDR1 MRHNA and CDR2 SNTAGT come from the germline V gene. The chain's CDR3 is CASSQLQYF. CDR3 DNA: TGTGCCAGCAGTCAGTTACAGTACTTC.

The chain links TRBV7-8 to TRBJ1-3; maybe TRBD1 (6 bases). CDR1 SGHVS and CDR2 FQNEAQ come from the germline V gene. V was cut by 3 bases and J by 2 bases, with 14 bases left in between. The CDR3 loop spans 16 amino acids. CDR3: CASSLGGAGTGNTIYF. CDR3 sequence (DNA): TGTGCCAGCAGCTTGGGGGGGGCAGGGACTGGAAACACCATATATTTT.

This chain links TRBV5-4 with TRBJ2-7; 9 bases are a match to TRBD1. CDR1 is SGHNT, CDR2 YYREEE, per germline (reference sequence). The CDR3 extends over 15 amino acids. Losses at the gene ends were 0 bases for V and 4 bases for J; bases not matched to a gene: 5. CDR3 sequence (DNA): TGTGCCAGCAGCTTGGTGGGGACAGGGATGTACGAGCAGTACTTC. Amino acid sequence: CASSLVGTGMYEQYF.

This clone occurred a few times. The rearrangement joins TRBV4-1 to TRBJ1-5; D is unresolved. CDR1 and CDR2 (germline): MGHRA, YSYEKL. CDR3 length: 15 residues. V lost 1 base and J lost 0, with 7 bases in between. The CDR3 DNA sequence: TGCGCCAGCAGCCAAGGAGACTTTAGCAATCAGCCCCAGCATTTT. Its protein product is CASSQGDFSNQPQHF.

CDR3 nucleotide sequence: TGTGCCAGCAGTTACTCCCTTCGGGGTATTAACGAGCAGTACTTC. Encoded protein: CASSYSLRGINEQYF. The rearrangement joins TRBV6-5 to TRBJ2-7; possible D gene TRBD2, 5 bases. Trimming left V 0 bases short and J 5 bases short, with 14 bases between. The CDR3 has 15 amino acids. The germline CDR1 and CDR2 sequences are MNHEY and SVGAGI.

This clone was seen a few times. The V call is TRBV19, the J call TRBJ1-1; 7 bases are shared with TRBD1. The junction had 13 bases not matched to a gene; V was cut back by 4 bases and J by 2 bases. The CDR3 has 17 amino acids. Germline assignment: CDR1 LNHDA and CDR2 SQIVND (reference sequence). As DNA, the CDR3 is TGTGCCAGTAGTACCCCCGGCAGGGGGATGGATAACACTGAAGCTTTCTTT. Amino acids: CASSTPGRGMDNTEAFF.

The CDR3 region has the DNA TGTGCCAGCGAGGGGACGACAGGACCCTATCAGCCCCAGCATTTT. Its translation: CASEGTTGPYQPQHF. The V and J genes are TRBV28 and TRBJ1-5, with D perhaps matching TRBD1 (6 bases). This CDR3 has 15 amino acids. Trimming removed 8 bases from V and 5 bases from J, with 19 bases in between. Per germline, CDR1 MDHEN and CDR2 SYDVKM.

The chain joins TRBV19 to TRBJ2-7; D perhaps matches TRBD1 (6 bases). The ends were cut back, 5 bases at V and 5 bases at J, with 25 bases in the middle. CDR3 length: 17 amino acids. In germline, CDR1 is LNHDA, CDR2 SQIVND (reference sequence). CDR3 DNA: TGTGCCAGTAGTCGCCTGGCCCTTACGGGACACGGGAACGAGCAGTACTTC. Protein sequence: CASSRLALTGHGNEQYF.

The V gene is TRBV7-3, the J gene TRBJ2-6; no clear D gene. The CDR3 extends over 15 amino acids. Trimming left V 0 bases short and J 0 bases short, with 3 bases between. The germline gives CDR1 SGHTA, CDR2 FQGTGA. The DNA of the CDR3 is TGTGCCAGCAGCTTAACACTCTCTGGGGCCAACGTCCTGACTTTC. This translates into CASSLTLSGANVLTF.

This chain joins TRBV7-6 and TRBJ2-3; 9 bases line up with TRBD1. Trimming cost V 0 bases and J 3 bases; bases outside gene matches: 7. The CDR3 extends over 17 amino acids. Per germline, CDR1 SGHVS and CDR2 FNYEAQ. The CDR3 reads CASSLAGQGVLTDTQYF. Written as DNA, the CDR3 is TGTGCCAGCAGCTTAGCGGGACAGGGAGTATTAACAGATACGCAGTATTTT.

V usage is TRBV2 and J usage is TRBJ1-5; D perhaps matches TRBD1 (6 bases). CDR3 length equals 15 residues. From germline, CDR1 is SNHLY and CDR2 FYNNEI. The V and J ends lost 4 bases and 2 bases respectively, with 12 bases between them. This chain's CDR3 is CASSAAGVGNQPQHF. In DNA form, the CDR3 reads TGTGCCAGCAGTGCCGCAGGGGTCGGCAATCAGCCCCAGCATTTT.

The J gene is TRBJ1-5, the V gene TRBV2, with 7 bases matching TRBD1. This CDR3 has 14 amino acids. Germline V gene data show CDR1 as SNHLY and CDR2 as FYNNEI. Losses at the gene ends were 6 bases for V and 5 bases for J; bases not matched to a gene: 7. As DNA, the CDR3 is TGTGCCAGCAGGCCCAGGGGGATCGATCAGCCCCAGCATTTT. Amino acid sequence: CASRPRGIDQPQHF.

The chain carries TRBV28 and TRBJ1-5; no clear D. Germline V lookup: CDR1 MDHEN, CDR2 SYDVKM. CDR3 length equals 12 residues. Trimming shortened V by 5 bases and J by 5 bases, and 7 bases separated the two germline ends. CDR3 nucleotides: TGTGCCAGCAGTACCCAGGATCAGCCCCAGCATTTT. Translating gives CASSTQDQPQHF. Supplemented by reference TRBV28 and TRBJ1-5, the full variable domain reads DVKVTQSSRYLVKRTGEKVFLECVQDMDHENMFWYRQDPGLGLRLIYFSYDVKMKEKGDIPEGYSVSREKKERFSLILESASTNQTSMYLCASSTQDQPQHFGDGTRLSIL.

The chain uses TRBV9 and TRBJ1-6; TRBD1 is a possible D gene (5 bases). V dropped 2 bases and J dropped 10 bases, with 13 bases sitting between them. CDR1 is SGDLS and CDR2 is YYNGEE in the germline V gene. The CDR3 has 14 residues. Here the CDR3 DNA reads TGTGCCAGCAGCGTTGCTCAGGGAGGGTCACCCCTCCACTTT. This gives the protein CASSVAQGGSPLHF.

This clone appeared a few times. The genes are TRBV28 and TRBJ1-5, with 7 bases lining up with TRBD1. The CDR3 has 19 residues. With V trimmed by 8 bases and J by 2 bases, 21 bases remained unmatched. From germline, CDR1 is MDHEN and CDR2 SYDVKM. The CDR3 coding sequence is TGTGCCAGCGAAAGATCCCGGACAGGCCCTCGAGGGCGCAATCAGCCCCAGCATTTT. Protein: CASERSRTGPRGRNQPQHF.

The chain is built from TRBV6-2 or TRBV6-3 and TRBJ2-7, with a weak D call TRBD2 (5 bases). This CDR3 has 12 residues. The germline V gene encodes CDR1 MNHEY and CDR2 SVGEGT. The V end was cut by 2 bases, the J end by 6 bases, with 8 bases between. The CDR3 sequence is CASSYRGSEQYF. The DNA of the CDR3 is TGTGCCAGCAGTTACCGTGGGAGCGAGCAGTACTTC.